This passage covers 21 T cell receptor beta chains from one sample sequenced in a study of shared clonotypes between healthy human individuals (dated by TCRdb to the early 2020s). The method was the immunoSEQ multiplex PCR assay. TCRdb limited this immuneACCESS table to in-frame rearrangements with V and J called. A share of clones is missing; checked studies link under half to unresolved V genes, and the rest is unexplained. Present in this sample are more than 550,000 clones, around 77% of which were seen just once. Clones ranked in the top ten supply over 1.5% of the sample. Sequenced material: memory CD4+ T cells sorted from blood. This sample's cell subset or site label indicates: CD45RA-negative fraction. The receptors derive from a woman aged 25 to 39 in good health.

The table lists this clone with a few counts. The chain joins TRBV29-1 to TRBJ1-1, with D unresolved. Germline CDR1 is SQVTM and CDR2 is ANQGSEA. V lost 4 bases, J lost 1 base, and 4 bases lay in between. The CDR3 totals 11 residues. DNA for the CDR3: TGCAGCGTTGTCGAGAACACTGAAGCTTTCTTT. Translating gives CSVVENTEAFF.

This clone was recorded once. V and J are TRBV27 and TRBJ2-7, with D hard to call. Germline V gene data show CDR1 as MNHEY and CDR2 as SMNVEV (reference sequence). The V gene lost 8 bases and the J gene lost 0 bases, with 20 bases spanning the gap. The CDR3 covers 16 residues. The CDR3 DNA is TGTGCCAGCCCGTGTTTTCCGGCCCTAACCTCCTACGAGCAGTACTTC. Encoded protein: CASPCFPALTSYEQYF.

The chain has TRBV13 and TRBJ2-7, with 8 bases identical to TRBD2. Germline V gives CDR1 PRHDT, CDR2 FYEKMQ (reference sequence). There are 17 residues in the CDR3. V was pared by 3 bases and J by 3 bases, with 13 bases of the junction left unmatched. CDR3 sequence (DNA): TGTGCCAGCAGCTTGGGGGATCGGACTAGCCCGTTCTACGAGCAGTACTTC. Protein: CASSLGDRTSPFYEQYF.

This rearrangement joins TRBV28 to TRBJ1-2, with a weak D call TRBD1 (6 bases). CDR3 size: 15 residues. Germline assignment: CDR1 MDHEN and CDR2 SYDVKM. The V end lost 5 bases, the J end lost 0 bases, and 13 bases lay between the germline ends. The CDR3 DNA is TGTGCCAGCAGTCGGGGACATAAGCCTAACTATGGCTACACCTTC. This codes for CASSRGHKPNYGYTF.

The CDR3 coding sequence is TGTGCCAGCAGTGAACTAGGAGGAGGAGGGCAGTTCTTC. Amino acids: CASSELGGGGQFF. The chain uses TRBV6-4 and TRBJ2-1; the D gene is possibly TRBD2 (5 bases). The germline V and J ends were trimmed by 3 bases and 12 bases, with 15 bases remaining between them. Germline CDR1 is MRHNA and CDR2 is SNTAGT. The CDR3 sequence is 13 residues long.

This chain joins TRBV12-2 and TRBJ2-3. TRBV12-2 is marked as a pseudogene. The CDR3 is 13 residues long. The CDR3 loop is CASRCMKGDTQYF. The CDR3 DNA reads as TGTGCAAGTCGCTGCATGAAAGGGGATACGCAGTATTTT.

The CDR3 DNA reads as TGCAGCGTTAGGGTGAACTACGAGCAGTACTTC. Protein sequence: CSVRVNYEQYF. V gene TRBV29-1 combines with J gene TRBJ2-5; D is uncertain. The J call is in doubt because the DNA end fits TRBJ2-7 better. CDR1 is SQVTM and CDR2 is ANQGSEA in the germline V gene. This CDR3 region has 11 residues.

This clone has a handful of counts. The CDR3 nucleotides read TGTGCCAGTCGAGGGGTCCTGAACACTGAAGCTTTCTTT. It is translated as CASRGVLNTEAFF. V and J are TRBV19 and TRBJ1-1; D may be TRBD1 (5 bases). Germline V CDR1 and CDR2: LNHDA, SQIVND (reference sequence). The CDR3 is 13 amino acids. V was shortened by 8 bases and J by 0 bases, with 10 bases between the two germline ends.

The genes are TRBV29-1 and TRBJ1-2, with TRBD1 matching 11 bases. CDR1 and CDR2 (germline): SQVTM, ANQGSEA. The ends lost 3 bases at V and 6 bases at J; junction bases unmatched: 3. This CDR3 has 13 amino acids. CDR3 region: CSVDWGQGDGYTF. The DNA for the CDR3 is TGCAGCGTTGACTGGGGACAGGGGGATGGCTACACCTTC.

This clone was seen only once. The CDR3 protein is CASRDRPAGEQYF. Written as DNA, the CDR3 is TGTGCCAGCAGGGATCGACCCGCTGGGGAGCAGTACTTC. The rearrangement uses TRBV6-5 and TRBJ2-7; D ambiguous. The length of the CDR3 is 13 residues. The V and J ends lost 6 bases and 7 bases respectively, with 16 bases between them. Germline V lookup: CDR1 MNHEY, CDR2 SVGAGI.

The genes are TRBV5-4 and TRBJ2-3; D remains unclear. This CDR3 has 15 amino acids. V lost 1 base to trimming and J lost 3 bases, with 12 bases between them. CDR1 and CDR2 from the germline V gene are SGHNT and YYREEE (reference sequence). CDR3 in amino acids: CASSLSEKRTDTQYF. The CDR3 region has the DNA TGTGCCAGCAGCTTGTCGGAGAAAAGAACAGATACGCAGTATTTT.

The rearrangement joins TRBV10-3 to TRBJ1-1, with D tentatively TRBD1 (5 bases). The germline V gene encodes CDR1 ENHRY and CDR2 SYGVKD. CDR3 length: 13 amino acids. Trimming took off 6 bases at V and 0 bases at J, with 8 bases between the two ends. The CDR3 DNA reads TGTGCCATCAGGGAGACAGTGAACACTGAAGCTTTCTTT. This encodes CAIRETVNTEAFF.

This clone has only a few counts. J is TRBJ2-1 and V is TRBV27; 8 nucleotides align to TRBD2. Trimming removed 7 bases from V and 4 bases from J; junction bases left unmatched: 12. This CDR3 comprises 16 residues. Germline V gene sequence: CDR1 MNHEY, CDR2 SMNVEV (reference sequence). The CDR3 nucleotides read TGTGCCAGCACTATTCGAGCGGGACTAGTATACAATGAGCAGTTCTTC. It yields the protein CASTIRAGLVYNEQFF.

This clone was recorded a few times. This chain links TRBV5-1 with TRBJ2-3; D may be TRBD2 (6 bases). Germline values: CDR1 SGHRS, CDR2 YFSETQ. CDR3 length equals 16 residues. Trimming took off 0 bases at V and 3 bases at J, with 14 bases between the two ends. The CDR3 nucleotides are TGCGCCAGCAGCTTGGCTTTCGGGAGAGGTACAGATACGCAGTATTTT. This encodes CASSLAFGRGTDTQYF. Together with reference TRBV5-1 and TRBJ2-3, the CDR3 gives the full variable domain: KAGVTQTPRYLIKTRGQQVTLSCSPISGHRSVSWYQQTPGQGLQFLFEYFSETQRNKGNFPGRFSGRQFSNSRSEMNVSTLELGDSALYLCASSLAFGRGTDTQYFGPGTRLTVL.

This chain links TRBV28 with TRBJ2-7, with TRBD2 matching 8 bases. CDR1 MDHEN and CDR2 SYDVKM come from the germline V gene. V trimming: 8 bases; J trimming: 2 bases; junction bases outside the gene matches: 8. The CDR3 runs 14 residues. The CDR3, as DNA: TGTGCCAGCTTAAAAAGCGGGAGCGCCTACGAGCAGTACTTC. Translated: CASLKSGSAYEQYF.

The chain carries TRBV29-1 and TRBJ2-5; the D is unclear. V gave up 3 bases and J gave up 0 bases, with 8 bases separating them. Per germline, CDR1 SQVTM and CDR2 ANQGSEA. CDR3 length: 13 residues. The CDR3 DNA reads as TGCAGCGTTGATTTGGCAGACCAAGAGACCCAGTACTTC. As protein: CSVDLADQETQYF.

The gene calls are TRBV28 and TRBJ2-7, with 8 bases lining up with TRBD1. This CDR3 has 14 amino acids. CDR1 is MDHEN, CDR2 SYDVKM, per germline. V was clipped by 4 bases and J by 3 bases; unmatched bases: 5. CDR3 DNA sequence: TGTGCCAGCAGTTCTCGGGACAGGCACTACGAGCAGTACTTC. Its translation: CASSSRDRHYEQYF.

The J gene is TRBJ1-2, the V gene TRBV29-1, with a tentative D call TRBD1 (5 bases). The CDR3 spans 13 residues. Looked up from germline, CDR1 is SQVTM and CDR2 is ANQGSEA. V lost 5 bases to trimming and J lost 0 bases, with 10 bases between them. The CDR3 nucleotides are TGCAGCGTTACAGGCGAAACTAACTATGGCTACACCTTC. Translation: CSVTGETNYGYTF.

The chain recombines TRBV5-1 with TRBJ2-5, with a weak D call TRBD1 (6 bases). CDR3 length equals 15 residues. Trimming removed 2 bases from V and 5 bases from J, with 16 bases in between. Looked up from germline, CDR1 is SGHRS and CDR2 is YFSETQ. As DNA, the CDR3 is TGCGCCAGCAGCTTAGATCCGGGGCAGGGGGAGACCCAGTACTTC. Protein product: CASSLDPGQGETQYF.

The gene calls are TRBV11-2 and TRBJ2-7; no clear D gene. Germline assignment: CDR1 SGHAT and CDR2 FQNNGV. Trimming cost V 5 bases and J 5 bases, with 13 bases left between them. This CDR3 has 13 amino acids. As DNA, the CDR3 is TGTGCCAGCAGCCCTAGGCCGGTCCACGAGCAGTACTTC. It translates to CASSPRPVHEQYF.

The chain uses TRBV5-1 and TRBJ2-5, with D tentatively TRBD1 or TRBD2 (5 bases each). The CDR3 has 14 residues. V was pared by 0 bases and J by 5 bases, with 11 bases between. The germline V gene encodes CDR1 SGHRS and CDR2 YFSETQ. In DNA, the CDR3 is TGCGCCAGCAGCTTGGGAGTAGAGGGGGAGACCCAGTACTTC. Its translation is CASSLGVEGETQYF.